Below, 5 T cell receptor beta chains from the same sample are listed, as sequenced in a study of T cells in localized non-small cell lung cancer. Sequenced by immunoSEQ multiplex PCR; TCRdb stores in-frame clones only, minus some. The repertoire holds 40,000 to 50,000 clones, approximately 90% seen once, with 7% to 9% in the top ten. This specimen consisted of peripheral blood, obtained before any cancer treatment. Receptors were obtained from a woman between 18 and 50 years old with stage III lung adenocarcinoma.

The chain is built from TRBV6-1 and TRBJ1-1, with TRBD1 identical over 8 bases. Germline CDR1 reads MNHNS; CDR2 reads SASEGT. V was pared by 6 bases and J by 3 bases, with 6 bases of the junction left unmatched. The CDR3 totals 14 residues. In DNA form, the CDR3 reads TGTGCCAGCAGCCGCAGGGGGCGGGACACTGAAGCTTTCTTT. Translating it yields CASSRRGRDTEAFF.

The V call is TRBV13, the J call TRBJ1-2, with 8 positions matching TRBD1. The V gene's germline CDR1 is PRHDT and CDR2 FYEKMQ (reference sequence). The CDR3 is 15 amino acids. Losses at the gene ends were 5 bases for V and 2 bases for J; bases not matched to a gene: 7. This chain's CDR3 is CASSRTGNLNYGYTF. The CDR3 DNA sequence: TGTGCCAGCAGCCGGACAGGGAACCTAAACTATGGCTACACCTTC.

The chain links TRBV7-2 to TRBJ2-3; a weak D match, TRBD2 (5 bases). In germline, CDR1 is SGHTA, CDR2 FQGNSA. The CDR3 sequence is 14 residues long. Trimming stripped 5 bases from V and 4 bases from J, with 13 bases between. CDR3: CASSPGGSSDTQYF. CDR3 DNA: TGTGCCAGCAGCCCCGGAGGCAGCTCAGATACGCAGTATTTT.

V usage is TRBV6-1 and J usage is TRBJ1-4; D is perhaps TRBD1 (6 bases). Germline CDR1 reads MNHNS; CDR2 reads SASEGT. CDR3 size: 15 residues. V lost 2 bases and J lost 6, with 13 bases in between. The CDR3 DNA is TGTGCCAGCAGTGAAAGGGGGGGGTTGGATGAAAAACTGTTTTTT. Translated: CASSERGGLDEKLFF.

V gene TRBV4-1 combines with J gene TRBJ2-1; D not resolved. Trimming shortened V by 9 bases and J by 6 bases, and 18 bases separated the two germline ends. The CDR3 extends over 14 amino acids. Germline assignment: CDR1 MGHRA and CDR2 YSYEKL. The CDR3 is CASRDVLRVNEQFF. The DNA of the CDR3 is TGCGCCAGTAGGGATGTACTACGGGTCAATGAGCAGTTCTTC.